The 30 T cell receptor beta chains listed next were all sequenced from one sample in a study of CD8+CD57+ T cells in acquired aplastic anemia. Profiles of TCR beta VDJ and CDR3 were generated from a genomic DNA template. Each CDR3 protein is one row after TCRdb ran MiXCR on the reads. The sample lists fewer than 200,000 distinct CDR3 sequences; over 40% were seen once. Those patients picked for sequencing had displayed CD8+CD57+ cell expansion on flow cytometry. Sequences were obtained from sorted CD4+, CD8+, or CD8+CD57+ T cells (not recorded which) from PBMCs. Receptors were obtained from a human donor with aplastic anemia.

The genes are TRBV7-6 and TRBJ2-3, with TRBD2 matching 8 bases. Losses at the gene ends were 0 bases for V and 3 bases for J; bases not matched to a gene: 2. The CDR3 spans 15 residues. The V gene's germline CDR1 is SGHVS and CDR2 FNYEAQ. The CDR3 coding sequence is TGTGCCAGCAGCTTAGCCGGGGGGGCTACAGATACGCAGTATTTT. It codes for CASSLAGGATDTQYF.

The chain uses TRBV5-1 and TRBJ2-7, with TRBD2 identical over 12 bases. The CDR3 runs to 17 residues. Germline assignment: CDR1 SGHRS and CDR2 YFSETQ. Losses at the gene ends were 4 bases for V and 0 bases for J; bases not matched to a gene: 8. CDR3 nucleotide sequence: TGCGCCAGCAGCGCAACGGGACTAGCGGGCAGCTCCTACGAGCAGTACTTC. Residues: CASSATGLAGSSYEQYF.

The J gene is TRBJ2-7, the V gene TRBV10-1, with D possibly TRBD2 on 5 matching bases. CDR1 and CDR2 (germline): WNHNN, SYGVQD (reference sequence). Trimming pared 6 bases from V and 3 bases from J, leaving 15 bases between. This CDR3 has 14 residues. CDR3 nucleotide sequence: TGCGCCAGCAGCCCCCGACGGGAATGCTACGAGCAGTACTTC. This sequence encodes CASSPRRECYEQYF.

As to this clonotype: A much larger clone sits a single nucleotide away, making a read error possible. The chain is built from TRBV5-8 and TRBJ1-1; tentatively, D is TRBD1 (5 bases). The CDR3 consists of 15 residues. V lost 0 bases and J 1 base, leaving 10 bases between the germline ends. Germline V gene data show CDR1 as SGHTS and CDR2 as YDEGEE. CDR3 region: CASSLGGVTNTEAFF. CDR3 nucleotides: TGTGCCAGCAGCTTGGGGGGGGTGACGAACACTGAAGCTTTCTTT.

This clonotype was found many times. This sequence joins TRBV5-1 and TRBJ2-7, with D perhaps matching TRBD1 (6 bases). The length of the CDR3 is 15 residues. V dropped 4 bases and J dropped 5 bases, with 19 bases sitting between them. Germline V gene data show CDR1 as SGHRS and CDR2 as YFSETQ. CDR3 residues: CASSLWGQGFNEQYF. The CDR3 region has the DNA TGCGCCAGCAGCCTTTGGGGACAAGGTTTCAACGAGCAGTACTTC.

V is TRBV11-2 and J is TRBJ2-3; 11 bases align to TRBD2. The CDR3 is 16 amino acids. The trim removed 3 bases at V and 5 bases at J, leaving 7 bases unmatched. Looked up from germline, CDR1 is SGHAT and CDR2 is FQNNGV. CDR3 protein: CASSLGSGRGQDTQYF. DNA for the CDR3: TGTGCCAGCAGCTTGGGTAGCGGGAGGGGACAAGATACGCAGTATTTT.

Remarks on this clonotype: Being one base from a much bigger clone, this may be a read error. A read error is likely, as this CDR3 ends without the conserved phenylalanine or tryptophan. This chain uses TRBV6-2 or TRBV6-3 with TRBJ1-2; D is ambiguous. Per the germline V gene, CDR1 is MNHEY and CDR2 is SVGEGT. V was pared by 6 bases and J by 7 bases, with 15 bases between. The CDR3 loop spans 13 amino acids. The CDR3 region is CASSLTERIGYTL. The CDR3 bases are TGTGCCAGCAGCCTGACGGAGAGGATTGGCTACACCCTC.

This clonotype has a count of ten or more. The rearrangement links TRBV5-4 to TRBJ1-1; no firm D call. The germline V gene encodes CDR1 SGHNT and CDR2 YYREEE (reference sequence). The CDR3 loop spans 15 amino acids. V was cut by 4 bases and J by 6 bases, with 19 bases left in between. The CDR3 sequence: CASSLGVEVKAEAFF. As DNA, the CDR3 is TGTGCCAGCAGCCTCGGAGTAGAAGTCAAGGCTGAAGCTTTCTTT.

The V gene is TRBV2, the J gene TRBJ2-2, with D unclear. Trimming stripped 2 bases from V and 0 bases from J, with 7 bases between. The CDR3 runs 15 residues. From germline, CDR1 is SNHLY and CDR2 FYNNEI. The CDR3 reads CASSELGPNTGELFF. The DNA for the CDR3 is TGTGCCAGCAGTGAATTAGGACCGAACACCGGGGAGCTGTTTTTT.

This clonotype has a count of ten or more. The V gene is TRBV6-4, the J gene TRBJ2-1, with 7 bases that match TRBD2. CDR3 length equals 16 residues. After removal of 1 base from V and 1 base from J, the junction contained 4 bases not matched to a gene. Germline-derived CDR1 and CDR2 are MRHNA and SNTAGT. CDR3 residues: CASSDWTSRSYNEQFF. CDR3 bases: TGTGCCAGCAGTGACTGGACTAGTCGGTCCTACAATGAGCAGTTCTTC.

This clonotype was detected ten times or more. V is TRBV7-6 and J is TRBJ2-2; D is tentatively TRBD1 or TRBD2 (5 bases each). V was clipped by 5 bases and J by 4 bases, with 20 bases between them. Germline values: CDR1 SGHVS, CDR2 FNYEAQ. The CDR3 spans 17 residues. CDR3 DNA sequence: TGTGCCAGCAGCCTGACGGGACCTGGGGTGGGCACCGGGGAGCTGTTTTTT. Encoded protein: CASSLTGPGVGTGELFF.

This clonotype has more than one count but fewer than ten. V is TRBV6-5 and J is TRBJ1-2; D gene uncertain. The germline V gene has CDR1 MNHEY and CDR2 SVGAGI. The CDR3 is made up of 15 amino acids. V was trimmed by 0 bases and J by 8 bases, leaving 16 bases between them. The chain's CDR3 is CASSYSGPSLRGYTF. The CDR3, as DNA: TGTGCCAGCAGTTACTCAGGACCGAGTCTGAGGGGCTACACCTTC.

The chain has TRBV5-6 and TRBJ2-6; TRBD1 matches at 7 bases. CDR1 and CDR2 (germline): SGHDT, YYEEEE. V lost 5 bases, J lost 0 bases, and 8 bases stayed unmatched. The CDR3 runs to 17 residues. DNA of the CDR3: TGTGCCAGCAGGAGGGACAGCCTTTACTCTGGGGCCAACGTCCTGACTTTC. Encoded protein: CASRRDSLYSGANVLTF.

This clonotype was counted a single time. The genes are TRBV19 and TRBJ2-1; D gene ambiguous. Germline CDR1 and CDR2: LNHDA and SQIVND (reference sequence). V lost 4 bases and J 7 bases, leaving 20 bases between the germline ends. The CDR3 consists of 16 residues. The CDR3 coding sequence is TGTGCCAGTAGTAAGTCCCACTCGATGTCGAGGAATGAGCAGTTCTTC. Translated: CASSKSHSMSRNEQFF.

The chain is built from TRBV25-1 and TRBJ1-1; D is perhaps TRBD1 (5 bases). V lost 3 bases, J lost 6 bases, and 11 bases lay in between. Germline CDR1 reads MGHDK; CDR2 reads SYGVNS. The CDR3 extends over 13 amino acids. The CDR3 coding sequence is TGTGCCAGCAGTGACGCCGGACACCCTGAAGCTTTCTTT. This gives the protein CASSDAGHPEAFF.

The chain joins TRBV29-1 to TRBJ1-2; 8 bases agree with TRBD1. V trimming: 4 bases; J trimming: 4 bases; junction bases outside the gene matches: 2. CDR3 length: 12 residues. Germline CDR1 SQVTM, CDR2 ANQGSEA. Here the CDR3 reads CSVVQGAYGYTF. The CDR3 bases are TGCAGCGTTGTGCAGGGGGCCTATGGCTACACCTTC.

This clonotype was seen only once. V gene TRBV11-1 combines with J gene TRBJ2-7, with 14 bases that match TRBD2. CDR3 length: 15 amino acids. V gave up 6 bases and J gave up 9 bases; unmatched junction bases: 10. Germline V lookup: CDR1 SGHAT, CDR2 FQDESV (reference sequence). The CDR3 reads CASRPGTSGSIGQYF. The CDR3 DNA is TGTGCCAGCAGGCCTGGGACTAGCGGGAGTATAGGGCAGTACTTC.

The DNA of the CDR3 is TGTGCCAGCAGTGAAGTAAGCATGGGGAGGGGGCAGCCCCAGCATTTT. Translating it yields CASSEVSMGRGQPQHF. The chain couples TRBV6-1 to TRBJ1-5; D perhaps matches TRBD1 (6 bases). The CDR3 has 16 residues. V was shortened by 1 base and J by 7 bases, with 17 bases between the two germline ends. CDR1 and CDR2 from the germline V gene are MNHNS and SASEGT.

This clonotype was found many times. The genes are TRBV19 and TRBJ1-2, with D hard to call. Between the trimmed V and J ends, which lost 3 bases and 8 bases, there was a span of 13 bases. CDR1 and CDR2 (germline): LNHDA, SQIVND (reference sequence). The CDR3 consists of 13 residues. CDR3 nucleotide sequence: TGTGCCAGTAGTATTCCTCCTCCTGGGGGCTACACCTTC. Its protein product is CASSIPPPGGYTF.

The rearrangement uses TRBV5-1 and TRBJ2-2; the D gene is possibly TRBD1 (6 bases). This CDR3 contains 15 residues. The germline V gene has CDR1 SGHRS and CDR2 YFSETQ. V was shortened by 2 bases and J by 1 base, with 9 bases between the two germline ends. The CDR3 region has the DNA TGCGCCAGCAGCTTTGAGACAGGGAACACCGGGGAGCTGTTTTTT. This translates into CASSFETGNTGELFF.

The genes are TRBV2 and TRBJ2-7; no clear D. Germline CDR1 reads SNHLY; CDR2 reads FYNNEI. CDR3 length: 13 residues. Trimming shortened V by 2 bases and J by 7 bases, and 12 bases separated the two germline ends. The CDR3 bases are TGTGCCAGCAGTGAATCTCCCCCCTTGGAGCAGTACTTC. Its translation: CASSESPPLEQYF.

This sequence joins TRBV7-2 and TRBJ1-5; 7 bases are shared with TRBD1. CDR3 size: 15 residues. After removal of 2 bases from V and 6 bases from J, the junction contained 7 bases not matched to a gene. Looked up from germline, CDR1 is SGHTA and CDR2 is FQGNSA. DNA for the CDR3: TGTGCCAGCAGCTTACTTAAGACAGGGCCTCAGCCCCAGCATTTT. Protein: CASSLLKTGPQPQHF.

CDR3 loop: CASSLGGRAYNEQYF. CDR3 coding DNA: TGTGCCAGCAGCTTAGGCGGGAGGGCCTACAATGAGCAGTATTTT. The chain couples TRBV11-2 to TRBJ2-3; 9 nucleotides agree with TRBD2. Germline CDR1 SGHAT, CDR2 FQNNGV. Trimming took 1 base from V and 11 from J; bases not matched to a gene: 10. This CDR3 comprises 15 residues.

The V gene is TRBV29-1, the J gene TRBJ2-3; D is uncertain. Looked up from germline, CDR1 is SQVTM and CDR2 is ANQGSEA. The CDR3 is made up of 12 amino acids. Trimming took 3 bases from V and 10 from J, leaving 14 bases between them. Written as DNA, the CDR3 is TGCAGCGTTGAGACGTTGGCCGTAGCGCAGTATTTT. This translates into CSVETLAVAQYF.

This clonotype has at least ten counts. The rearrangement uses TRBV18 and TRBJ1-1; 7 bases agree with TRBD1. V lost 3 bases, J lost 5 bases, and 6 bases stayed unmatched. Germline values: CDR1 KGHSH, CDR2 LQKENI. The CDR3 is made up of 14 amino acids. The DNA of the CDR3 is TGTGCCAGCTCACCGTCAGGGGGAGGAACTGAAGCTTTCTTT. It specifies CASSPSGGGTEAFF.

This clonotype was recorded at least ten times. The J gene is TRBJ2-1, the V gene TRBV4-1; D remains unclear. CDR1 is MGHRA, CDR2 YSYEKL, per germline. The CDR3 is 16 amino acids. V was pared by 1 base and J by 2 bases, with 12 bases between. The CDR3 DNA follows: TGCGCCAGCAGCCAAGCAGACATGGTGACCTACAATGAGCAGTTCTTC. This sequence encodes CASSQADMVTYNEQFF.

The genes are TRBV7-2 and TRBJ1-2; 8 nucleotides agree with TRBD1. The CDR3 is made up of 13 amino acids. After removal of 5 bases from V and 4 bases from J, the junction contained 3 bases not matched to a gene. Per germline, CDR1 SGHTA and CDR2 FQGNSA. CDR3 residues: CASSEDRVYGYTF. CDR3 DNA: TGTGCCAGCAGCGAGGACAGGGTCTATGGCTACACCTTC. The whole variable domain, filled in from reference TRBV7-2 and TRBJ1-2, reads GAGVSQSPSNKVTEKGKDVELRCDPISGHTALYWYRQSLGQGLEFLIYFQGNSAPDKSGLPSDRFSAERTGGSVSTLTIQRTQQEDSAVYLCASSEDRVYGYTFGSGTRLTVV.

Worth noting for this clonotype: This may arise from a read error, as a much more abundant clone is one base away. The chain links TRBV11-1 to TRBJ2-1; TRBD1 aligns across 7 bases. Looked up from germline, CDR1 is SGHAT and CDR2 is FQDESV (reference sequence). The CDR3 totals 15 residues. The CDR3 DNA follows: TGTGTCAGCAGCTTGAGAGGGGGCGCCCGCAATGAGCAGTTCTTC. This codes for CVSSLRGGARNEQFF.

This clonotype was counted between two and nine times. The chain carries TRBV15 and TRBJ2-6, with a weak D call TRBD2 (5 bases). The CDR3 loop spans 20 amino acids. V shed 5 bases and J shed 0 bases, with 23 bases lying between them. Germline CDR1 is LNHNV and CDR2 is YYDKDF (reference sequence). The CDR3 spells CATSQLEVPGLCSGANVLTF. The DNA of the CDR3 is TGTGCCACCAGCCAACTAGAGGTCCCCGGGCTGTGCTCTGGGGCCAACGTCCTGACTTTC.

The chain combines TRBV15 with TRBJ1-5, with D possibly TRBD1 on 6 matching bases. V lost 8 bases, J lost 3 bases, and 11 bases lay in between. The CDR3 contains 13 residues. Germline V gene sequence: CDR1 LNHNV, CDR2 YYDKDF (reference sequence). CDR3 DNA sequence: TGTGCCACCGGTCGACAGGTCAATCAGCCCCAGCATTTT. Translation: CATGRQVNQPQHF. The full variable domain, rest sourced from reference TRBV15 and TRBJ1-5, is DAMVIQNPRYQVTQFGKPVTLSCSQTLNHNVMYWYQQKSSQAPKLLFHYYDKDFNNEADTPDNFQSRRPNTSFCFLDIRSPGLGDTAMYLCATGRQVNQPQHFGDGTRLSIL.